The next 27 T cell receptor beta chains were all read from a single sample in a study of cytomegalovirus exposure and HLA in healthy donors (dated by TCRdb to about 2017). To prepare the library, the immunoSEQ multiplex PCR assay was applied. For the multiplex PCR, a mixture combining 60 forward primers for TCR Vbeta segments and 13 reverse primers for TCR Jbeta segments was used. TCRdb mirrors the immuneACCESS table, restricted to in-frame sequences. Some clones are absent from its copies; in checked studies, under half trace to an unresolved V gene, and the reason for the others is unknown. The sample table contains around 94,000 clones; only one count was recorded for about three fifths of them. The top ten hold about 4.4% of the sample. The sequenced material came from PBMCs. These receptors originate from a human donor in good health.

The chain employs TRBV30 and TRBJ1-4; the D is unclear. This CDR3 region has 14 residues. Germline V CDR1 and CDR2: GTSNPN, SVGIG (reference sequence). The germline V and J ends were trimmed by 2 bases and 6 bases, with 13 bases remaining between them. DNA of the CDR3: TGTGCCTGGAGTCGCCTTCCCGGGGATGAAAAACTGTTTTTT. Translating gives CAWSRLPGDEKLFF.

The table lists this clone with a few counts. The chain is built from TRBV12-5 and TRBJ2-1; 11 positions agree with TRBD2. This CDR3 spans 16 amino acids. V lost 0 bases to trimming and J lost 9 bases; unmatched junction nucleotides: 7. CDR1 and CDR2 from the germline V gene are LGHNT and FRNRAP. The DNA of the CDR3 is TGTGCTAGTGGTTTGGTAACTAGCGGGAGAGGTATTGAGCAGTTCTTC. Translating gives CASGLVTSGRGIEQFF.

The rearrangement links TRBV20-1 to TRBJ2-3, with D maybe TRBD2 (6 bases). CDR3 length equals 10 residues. V was trimmed by 7 bases and J by 10 bases, leaving 12 bases between them. Germline V CDR1 and CDR2: DFQATT, SNEGSKA (reference sequence). CDR3 amino acids: CSVETRAQYF. The CDR3 DNA sequence: TGCAGTGTGGAGACTAGGGCGCAGTATTTT.

The V gene is TRBV27, the J gene TRBJ1-1; D perhaps matches TRBD1 (6 bases). Germline V CDR1 and CDR2: MNHEY, SMNVEV (reference sequence). Deletions cut 6 bases from V and 6 bases from J, with 14 bases between. This CDR3 has 13 residues. The CDR3 protein is CASRETGSAEAFF. The CDR3 coding sequence is TGTGCCAGCAGGGAAACAGGGAGCGCTGAAGCTTTCTTT.

The genes are TRBV5-1 and TRBJ2-2; 10 bases line up with TRBD1. Germline V lookup: CDR1 SGHRS, CDR2 YFSETQ. Trimming at V came to 1 base and at J to 5 bases, leaving 2 bases not matched to a gene. The CDR3 is 15 residues long. Here the CDR3 DNA reads TGCGCCAGCAGCTTGCTGGGACAGGGGACCGGGGAGCTGTTTTTT. As protein: CASSLLGQGTGELFF.

The table lists this clone with a few counts. This sequence joins TRBV10-3 and TRBJ2-7, with 7 positions matching TRBD1. There are 12 residues in the CDR3. V lost 6 bases, J lost 3 bases, and 2 bases stayed unmatched. Germline lookup yields CDR1 ENHRY and CDR2 SYGVKD. CDR3 residues: CAIRTGSYEQYF. The CDR3 nucleotides are TGTGCCATCAGGACAGGGAGCTACGAGCAGTACTTC.

The rearrangement links TRBV28 to TRBJ1-1; tentatively, D is TRBD1 (6 bases). There are 14 residues in the CDR3. Trimming pared 2 bases from V and 7 bases from J, leaving 14 bases between. The V gene's germline CDR1 is MDHEN and CDR2 SYDVKM. CDR3 in amino acids: CASSLGGPTGEAFF. The CDR3 DNA is TGTGCCAGCAGTTTAGGGGGACCGACAGGTGAAGCTTTCTTT.

The rearrangement uses TRBV5-4 and TRBJ2-7; weak D call: TRBD1 (5 bases). The germline V gene encodes CDR1 SGHNT and CDR2 YYREEE (reference sequence). The CDR3 consists of 14 residues. V lost 2 bases to trimming and J lost 1 base, with 10 bases between them. CDR3 sequence reads: CASSLSPGSYEQYF. The DNA for the CDR3 is TGTGCCAGCAGCTTATCCCCAGGGTCCTACGAGCAGTACTTC. The complete variable domain, with remaining parts taken from reference TRBV5-4 and TRBJ2-7, reads ETGVTQSPTHLIKTRGQQVTLRCSSQSGHNTVSWYQQALGQGPQFIFQYYREEENGRGNFPPRFSGLQFPNYSSELNVNALELDDSALYLCASSLSPGSYEQYFGPGTRLTVT.

The CDR3, as DNA: TGTGCAAGTCGCTTCCACGGAGGCACAGATACGCAGTATTTT. Its translation: CASRFHGGTDTQYF. The chain couples TRBV12-2 to TRBJ2-3; the table's D call, TRBD2, was not checked against the DNA. TRBV12-2 is recorded as a pseudogene. The CDR3 is 14 amino acids.

The genes are TRBV4-1 and TRBJ2-7; D call uncertain. The CDR3 runs to 15 residues. V was trimmed by 1 base and J by 2 bases, leaving 12 bases between them. CDR1 is MGHRA, CDR2 YSYEKL, per germline. CDR3 amino acids: CASSQAQSSPYEQYF. CDR3 nucleotides: TGCGCCAGCAGCCAAGCCCAGAGTAGCCCCTACGAGCAGTACTTC.

This clone was counted only a few times. The sample has other DNA sequences that encode this CDR3 too. This rearrangement joins TRBV19 to TRBJ1-1; D remains ambiguous. Per germline, CDR1 LNHDA and CDR2 SQIVND (reference sequence). V shed 3 bases and J shed 1 base, with 6 bases lying between them. The CDR3 is 13 residues long. CDR3 in amino acids: CASSIRGNTEAFF. The CDR3 DNA reads as TGTGCCAGTAGTATCCGCGGGAACACTGAAGCTTTCTTT.

This clone was observed a few times. The V gene is TRBV27, the J gene TRBJ1-6; 8 bases line up with TRBD1. The germline gives CDR1 MNHEY, CDR2 SMNVEV (reference sequence). The CDR3 spans 14 residues. With V trimmed by 6 bases and J by 10 bases, 8 bases remained unmatched. The chain's CDR3 is CASRPDRARSPLHF. The CDR3 DNA is TGTGCCAGCAGGCCGGACAGGGCACGATCACCCCTCCACTTT.

This clone was seen more than once but under ten times. This chain uses TRBV5-4 with TRBJ2-3; 11 nucleotides match TRBD2. CDR1 is SGHNT, CDR2 YYREEE, per germline (reference sequence). CDR3 length: 16 residues. Trimming took 4 bases from V and 3 from J; bases not matched to a gene: 7. The CDR3: CASSTYGTSGTDTQYF. The CDR3 bases are TGTGCCAGCAGCACGTACGGGACTAGCGGAACAGATACGCAGTATTTT. Combining the CDR3 with reference TRBV5-4 and TRBJ2-3 gives the whole variable domain ETGVTQSPTHLIKTRGQQVTLRCSSQSGHNTVSWYQQALGQGPQFIFQYYREEENGRGNFPPRFSGLQFPNYSSELNVNALELDDSALYLCASSTYGTSGTDTQYFGPGTRLTVL.

The chain joins TRBV5-6 to TRBJ1-3; D remains unclear. Trimming removed 2 bases at V and 2 bases at J, with 5 bases between. The CDR3 has 13 amino acids. Germline CDR1 is SGHDT and CDR2 is YYEEEE. The CDR3 region is CASSFQTGNTIYF. For the CDR3, the DNA is TGTGCCAGCAGCTTCCAGACTGGAAACACCATATATTTT.

The genes are TRBV7-9 and TRBJ2-7; D is possibly TRBD1 (6 bases). The germline CDR1 and CDR2 sequences are SEHNR and FQNEAQ (reference sequence). CDR3 length: 17 amino acids. Trimming left V 0 bases short and J 5 bases short, with 20 bases between. This chain's CDR3 is CASSLALVGDRSDEQYF. CDR3 DNA sequence: TGTGCCAGCAGCTTAGCTTTGGTTGGAGACAGGAGCGACGAGCAGTACTTC.

J is TRBJ2-5 and V is TRBV7-3; 8 bases are a match to TRBD1. The CDR3 loop spans 13 amino acids. CDR1 and CDR2 (germline): SGHTA, FQGTGA. J was trimmed by 7 bases and V by 2 bases; bases with no gene match: 3. CDR3 residues: CASSLGQGGTQYF. In nucleotides, the CDR3 is TGTGCCAGCAGCTTAGGACAGGGAGGGACCCAGTACTTC.

The rearrangement uses TRBV29-1 and TRBJ2-7, with 9 positions matching TRBD1. CDR1 is SQVTM, CDR2 ANQGSEA, per germline. J gave up 5 bases and V 7 bases, and 15 bases lay outside the gene matches. The CDR3 contains 15 residues. CDR3 sequence: CSAGRGTGKFNEQYF. CDR3 sequence (DNA): TGCAGCGCCGGGCGCGGGACAGGGAAGTTTAACGAGCAGTACTTC.

The chain has TRBV28 and TRBJ1-1; maybe TRBD1 (5 bases). This CDR3 comprises 15 residues. Per the germline V gene, CDR1 is MDHEN and CDR2 is SYDVKM. Trimming left V 5 bases short and J 3 bases short, with 16 bases between. The CDR3 nucleotides are TGTGCCAGCAGTACAAGAAGAGGCAGGGACACTGAAGCTTTCTTT. Its protein product is CASSTRRGRDTEAFF.

The chain employs TRBV19 and TRBJ2-5; maybe TRBD2 (6 bases). CDR3 length: 14 residues. Trimming stripped 3 bases from V and 1 base from J, with 9 bases between. CDR1 is LNHDA, CDR2 SQIVND, per germline (reference sequence). CDR3 DNA: TGTGCCAGTAGTATGAACGGGGGCCAAGAGACCCAGTACTTC. It translates to CASSMNGGQETQYF.

This clone turned up a few times. CDR3 DNA: TGTGCCAGCAGTTCAGGGGGCGGATATGGCTACACCTTC. This encodes CASSSGGGYGYTF. The rearrangement uses TRBV27 and TRBJ1-2; TRBD1 agrees at 8 bases. V lost 4 bases, J lost 5 bases, and 3 bases stayed unmatched. Germline assignment: CDR1 MNHEY and CDR2 SMNVEV (reference sequence). The CDR3 has 13 amino acids.

This chain connects TRBV13 to TRBJ2-1; 10 nucleotides agree with TRBD1. CDR1 and CDR2 (germline): PRHDT, FYEKMQ (reference sequence). The CDR3 is made up of 15 amino acids. V lost 4 bases, J lost 10 bases, and 10 bases stayed unmatched. The DNA of the CDR3 is TGTGCCAGCAGCTCCCGGGACAGGGGAATTGAGGAGCAGTTCTTC. Protein: CASSSRDRGIEEQFF.

The chain joins TRBV19 to TRBJ2-1; 7 bases are shared with TRBD2. The V gene end was trimmed by 4 bases and the J gene end by 4 bases; junction bases not matched to a gene: 7. This CDR3 comprises 15 residues. Germline CDR1 LNHDA, CDR2 SQIVND (reference sequence). CDR3 coding DNA: TGTGCCAGTAGTAGACCCCCGGGACTATACAATGAGCAGTTCTTC. Its translation: CASSRPPGLYNEQFF.

This clone showed up just a few times. This chain joins TRBV6-5 and TRBJ2-3; maybe TRBD1 (5 bases). V was pared by 0 bases and J by 2 bases, with 12 bases between. This CDR3 has 16 amino acids. CDR1 is MNHEY and CDR2 is SVGAGI in the germline V gene. The CDR3 loop is CASSYSGTGTTDTQYF. For the CDR3, the DNA is TGTGCCAGCAGTTACTCGGGTACAGGAACCACAGATACGCAGTATTTT.

This chain connects TRBV4-1 to TRBJ1-5, with TRBD1 as a possible D gene (5 bases). V lost 2 bases and J 7 bases, leaving 15 bases between the germline ends. The CDR3 is 15 residues long. Germline V gives CDR1 MGHRA, CDR2 YSYEKL. The CDR3, as DNA: TGCGCCAGCAGCCAATGGTTACAGGATAAACAGCCCCAGCATTTT. Translation: CASSQWLQDKQPQHF.

This clone was counted only a few times. The chain has TRBV5-8 and TRBJ2-5; D is unresolved. From germline, CDR1 is SGHTS and CDR2 YDEGEE. V lost 0 bases and J 5 bases, leaving 8 bases between the germline ends. The CDR3 has 13 residues. This CDR3 reads CASSLAMLETQYF. The CDR3 bases are TGTGCCAGCAGCTTGGCTATGCTCGAGACCCAGTACTTC.

The J gene is TRBJ2-5, the V gene TRBV29-1, with 7 bases fitting TRBD1. The better agreement between TRBJ2-7 and the DNA end casts doubt on the J call. Germline V gene sequence: CDR1 SQVTM, CDR2 ANQGSEA. The CDR3 extends over 12 amino acids. CDR3 region: CSARQGSYEQYF. In DNA, the CDR3 is TGCAGCGCTAGACAGGGATCCTACGAGCAGTACTTC.

This CDR3 is CASSPGRQGFGNNEQFF. DNA for the CDR3: TGTGCCAGTAGTCCGGGGCGACAGGGCTTTGGAAACAATGAGCAGTTCTTC. This chain joins TRBV19 and TRBJ2-1; TRBD1 matches 7 bases. From germline, CDR1 is LNHDA and CDR2 SQIVND (reference sequence). The CDR3 covers 17 residues. V lost 5 bases, J lost 5 bases, and 15 bases stayed unmatched.